This T cell receptor (beta chain) stems from a study of T cells after yellow fever vaccination. Using its own MiXCR run on the 5' RACE reads, TCRdb lists one record per CDR3 protein. Among about 350,000 distinct CDR3 sequences listed, 9.5% to 15% were seen once. Only a few counts were recorded for this clonotype. In germline, CDR1 is SGHRS, CDR2 YFSETQ. This CDR3 contains 14 residues. The V gene lost 4 bases and the J gene lost 7 bases, with 14 bases spanning the gap. This rearrangement joins TRBV5-1 to TRBJ1-4; D perhaps matches TRBD1 (6 bases). The sequences come from CD4+ T cells sorted from PBMCs, collected 15 days after the yellow fever booster vaccination. This sequence was found in a man between 18 and 35 years old who received the YFV17D yellow fever vaccine. The CDR3 is CASSGTGTIEKLFF. CDR3 in DNA: TGCGCCAGCAGCGGGACCGGGACAATTGAAAAACTGTTTTTT.